The T cell receptor (beta chain) under discussion was sequenced for a study of beta chain features in type 1 diabetes. Study-wide results and limits: Shorter templates may be favored by PCR, equally so in patients and controls. Type 1 diabetes patients had moderately but significantly shorter TCRB CDR3s in all four CD4+ subsets. The naive, central memory and Treg TCRB repertoires looked more alike in patients than they did in healthy donors.

Investigators reverse transcribed all isolated RNA, so they sequenced expressed TCRB transcripts. Data came from immunoSEQ multiplex PCR; TCRdb stores just in-frame clones and leaves some out. The sample yields a few hundred thousand clones, roughly 31% seen once. Germline values: CDR1 MNHEY, CDR2 SMNVEV (reference sequence). This CDR3 has 15 amino acids. The germline V and J ends were trimmed by 3 bases and 0 bases, with 10 bases remaining between them. This clone was seen only a few times. Its antigen is not known. The clonotype originates from a man aged 18 to 29 in good health. This chain links TRBV27 with TRBJ2-3; D is undetermined. The sequencing sample was made of naive CD4+ T cells from blood. CDR3: CASSFWETSTDTQYF. In DNA form, the CDR3 reads TGTGCCAGCAGTTTCTGGGAAACTAGCACAGATACGCAGTATTTT.